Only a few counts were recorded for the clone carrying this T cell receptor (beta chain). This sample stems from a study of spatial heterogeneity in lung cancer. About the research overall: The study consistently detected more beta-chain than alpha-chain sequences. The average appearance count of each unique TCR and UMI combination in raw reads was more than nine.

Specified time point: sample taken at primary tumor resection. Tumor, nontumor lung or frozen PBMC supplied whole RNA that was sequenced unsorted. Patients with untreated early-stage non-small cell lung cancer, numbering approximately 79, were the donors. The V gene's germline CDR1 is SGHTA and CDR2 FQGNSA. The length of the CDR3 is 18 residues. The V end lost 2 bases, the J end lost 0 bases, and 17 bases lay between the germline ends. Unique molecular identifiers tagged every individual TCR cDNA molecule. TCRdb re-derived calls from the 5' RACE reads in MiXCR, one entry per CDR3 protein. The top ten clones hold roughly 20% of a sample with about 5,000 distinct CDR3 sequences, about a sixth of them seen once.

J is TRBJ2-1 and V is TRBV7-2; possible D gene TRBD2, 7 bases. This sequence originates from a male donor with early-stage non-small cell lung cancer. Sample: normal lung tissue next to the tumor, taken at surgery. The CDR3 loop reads CASSLFPRGAISYNEQFF. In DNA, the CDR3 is TGTGCCAGCAGCTTATTCCCCCGGGGGGCGATCTCCTACAATGAGCAGTTCTTC.